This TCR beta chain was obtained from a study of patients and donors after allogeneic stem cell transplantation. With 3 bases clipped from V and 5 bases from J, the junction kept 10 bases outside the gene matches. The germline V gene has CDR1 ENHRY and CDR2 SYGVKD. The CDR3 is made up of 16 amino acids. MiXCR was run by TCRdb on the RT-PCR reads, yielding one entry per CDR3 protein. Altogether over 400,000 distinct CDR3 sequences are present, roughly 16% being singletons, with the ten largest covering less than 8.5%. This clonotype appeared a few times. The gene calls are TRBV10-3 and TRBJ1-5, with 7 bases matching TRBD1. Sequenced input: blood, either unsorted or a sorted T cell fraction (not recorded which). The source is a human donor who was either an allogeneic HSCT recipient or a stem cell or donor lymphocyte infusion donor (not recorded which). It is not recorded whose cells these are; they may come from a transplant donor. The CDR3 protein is CAISDTTGQRDQPQHF. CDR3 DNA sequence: TGTGCCATCAGTGATACCACGGGACAGCGAGATCAGCCCCAGCATTTT.